A single sample is the source of the 25 T cell receptor beta chains below, sequenced in a study of T cells in tuberculosis. Profiled with immunoSEQ multiplex PCR; TCRdb holds only in-frame clones, not every one. Counted here are approximately 10,000 clones, roughly 94% occurring once; the ten biggest clones make up 13%. Sequencing was performed on PBMCs. The receptor set was obtained from an adult with tuberculosis.

This clone was counted a single time. The genes are TRBV12-5 and TRBJ2-1; TRBD1 matches at 9 bases. This CDR3 contains 19 residues. The V gene's germline CDR1 is LGHNT and CDR2 FRNRAP. V shed 1 base and J 0 bases; nucleotides not matched to a gene: 10. CDR3 bases: TGTGCTAGTGGTTTGGCCTCAACAGGGGGCTCCTACTCCTACAATGAGCAGTTCTTC. Translated: CASGLASTGGSYSYNEQFF.

This sequence joins TRBV6-6 and TRBJ1-1; D gene ambiguous. V shed 5 bases and J shed 2 bases, with 6 bases lying between them. Per the germline V gene, CDR1 is MNHNY and CDR2 is SVGAGI (reference sequence). CDR3 length: 12 residues. The CDR3 DNA follows: TGTGCCAGCAGTAGAGTTAACACTGAAGCTTTCTTT. Amino acids: CASSRVNTEAFF.

The J gene is TRBJ1-6, the V gene TRBV11-2; 9 bases fit TRBD1. The germline gives CDR1 SGHAT, CDR2 FQNNGV. This CDR3 is built from 16 residues. The trim removed 4 bases at V and 7 bases at J, leaving 8 bases unmatched. This chain's CDR3 is CASSSSGGQGNSPLHF. CDR3 DNA: TGTGCCAGCAGCTCCAGCGGGGGACAGGGAAATTCACCCCTCCACTTT.

This rearrangement joins TRBV12-5 to TRBJ2-1; D possibly corresponds to TRBD1 (6 bases). CDR1 and CDR2 (germline): LGHNT, FRNRAP. V lost 0 bases to trimming and J lost 0 bases, with 9 bases between them. CDR3 length: 16 residues. Here the CDR3 reads CASGLVTGSSYNEQFF. The CDR3, as DNA: TGTGCTAGTGGTTTGGTCACAGGGAGCTCCTACAATGAGCAGTTCTTC.

The genes are TRBV2 and TRBJ2-2, with D perhaps matching TRBD1 (6 bases). Trimming stripped 1 base from V and 7 bases from J, with 16 bases between. CDR1 is SNHLY and CDR2 is FYNNEI in the germline V gene. The CDR3 covers 16 residues. The CDR3, as DNA: TGTGCCAGCAGTGAAGGTGGGGGCGCGGAGATCGGGGAGCTGTTTTTT. Amino acid sequence: CASSEGGGAEIGELFF.

This sequence joins TRBV5-1 and TRBJ2-5; 7 positions match TRBD1. This CDR3 has 14 amino acids. In germline, CDR1 is SGHRS, CDR2 YFSETQ. The J segment lost 1 base and the V segment lost 4 bases, leaving 4 bases of the junction unmatched. The DNA for the CDR3 is TGCGCCAGCAGCACCCGGGACAGCCAAGAGACCCAGTACTTC. Translating it yields CASSTRDSQETQYF.

The chain combines TRBV7-3 with TRBJ1-2; 8 bases line up with TRBD1. Trimming at V came to 5 bases and at J to 2 bases, leaving 7 bases not matched to a gene. CDR3 length: 15 residues. Germline V CDR1 and CDR2: SGHTA, FQGTGA. The CDR3 DNA reads as TGTGCCAGCAGCCCTTCCTGGACAGGGAACTATGGCTACACCTTC. It translates to CASSPSWTGNYGYTF.

The gene calls are TRBV10-3 and TRBJ2-7, with 12 bases fitting TRBD1. CDR1 is ENHRY and CDR2 is SYGVKD in the germline V gene. The CDR3 loop spans 15 amino acids. After removal of 3 bases from V and 5 bases from J, the junction contained 5 bases not matched to a gene. The CDR3 spells CAISELGQGANEQYF. The CDR3 DNA is TGTGCCATCAGTGAATTGGGACAGGGGGCGAACGAGCAGTACTTC.

The rearrangement joins TRBV30 to TRBJ2-5; 9 bases are a match to TRBD1. CDR1 GTSNPN and CDR2 SVGIG come from the germline V gene (reference sequence). V gave up 2 bases and J gave up 5 bases; unmatched junction bases: 6. The CDR3 has 14 amino acids. CDR3 region: CAWSITGGWETQYF. In nucleotides, the CDR3 is TGTGCCTGGAGTATCACAGGGGGCTGGGAGACCCAGTACTTC. The whole variable domain, filled in from reference TRBV30 and TRBJ2-5, reads SQTIHQWPATLVQPVGSPLSLECTVEGTSNPNLYWYRQAAGRGLQLLFYSVGIGQISSEVPQNLSASRPQDRQFILSSKKLLLSDSGFYLCAWSITGGWETQYFGPGTRLLVL.

The chain links TRBV6-5 to TRBJ2-5; the D gene is possibly TRBD1 (5 bases). The CDR3 contains 14 residues. The V end was cut by 0 bases, the J end by 0 bases, with 5 bases between. Germline V gene sequence: CDR1 MNHEY, CDR2 SVGAGI. CDR3 loop: CASSYSTDQETQYF. The CDR3 bases are TGTGCCAGCAGTTACTCGACAGACCAAGAGACCCAGTACTTC.

This CDR3 reads CASSFFRGSGSPLHF. The CDR3 DNA reads TGTGCCAGCAGTTTTTTTCGAGGGTCAGGTTCACCCCTCCACTTT. This chain connects TRBV7-2 to TRBJ1-6, with unresolved D. The CDR3 runs to 15 residues. Deletions cut 6 bases from V and 9 bases from J, with 18 bases between. Per germline, CDR1 SGHTA and CDR2 FQGNSA. Together with reference TRBV7-2 and TRBJ1-6, the CDR3 gives the full variable domain: GAGVSQSPSNKVTEKGKDVELRCDPISGHTALYWYRQSLGQGLEFLIYFQGNSAPDKSGLPSDRFSAERTGGSVSTLTIQRTQQEDSAVYLCASSFFRGSGSPLHFGNGTRLTVT.

The rearrangement joins TRBV11-2 to TRBJ1-1; TRBD1 might be the D (5 bases). Germline V gene data show CDR1 as SGHAT and CDR2 as FQNNGV. Trimming stripped 1 base from V and 1 base from J, with 10 bases between. The CDR3 loop spans 15 amino acids. In DNA form, the CDR3 reads TGTGCCAGCAGCTTAGTTGGCAGGGCGAACACTGAAGCTTTCTTT. This codes for CASSLVGRANTEAFF.

This clone turned up a few times. The V gene is TRBV9, the J gene TRBJ2-5, with a possible D match to TRBD2 (8 bases). V lost 6 bases to trimming and J lost 5 bases, with 20 bases between them. Germline V gene lookup returns CDR1 SGDLS and CDR2 YYNGEE. CDR3 size: 15 residues. CDR3 amino acids: CASTKAGRGHETQYF. CDR3 DNA sequence: TGTGCCAGCACCAAAGCCGGGAGGGGGCACGAGACCCAGTACTTC. Combining the CDR3 with reference TRBV9 and TRBJ2-5 gives the whole variable domain DSGVTQTPKHLITATGQRVTLRCSPRSGDLSVYWYQQSLDQGLQFLIQYYNGEERAKGNILERFSAQQFPDLHSELNLSSLELGDSALYFCASTKAGRGHETQYFGPGTRLLVL.

The chain links TRBV5-1 to TRBJ2-5; the D gene is possibly TRBD2 (5 bases). With 0 bases removed from V and 4 bases from J, the gap between germline ends came to 10 bases. The CDR3 sequence is 14 residues long. Germline values: CDR1 SGHRS, CDR2 YFSETQ. Here the CDR3 DNA reads TGCGCCAGCAGCTTGGACGGGGTCGGAGAGACCCAGTACTTC. As protein: CASSLDGVGETQYF.

The chain joins TRBV9 to TRBJ2-1; D uncertain. V shed 4 bases and J shed 2 bases, with 10 bases lying between them. The CDR3 consists of 14 residues. Per germline, CDR1 SGDLS and CDR2 YYNGEE. The CDR3 spells CASSIVRAYNEQFF. The CDR3 nucleotides are TGTGCCAGCAGCATAGTTCGCGCCTACAATGAGCAGTTCTTC.

The rearrangement joins TRBV30 to TRBJ2-3, with 12 nucleotides matching TRBD2. Germline CDR1 is GTSNPN and CDR2 is SVGIG (reference sequence). CDR3 length equals 18 residues. V was pared by 5 bases and J by 0 bases, with 12 bases of the junction left unmatched. CDR3 residues: CAWGTPGLAGYSTDTQYF. As DNA, the CDR3 is TGTGCCTGGGGCACACCGGGACTAGCGGGCTATAGCACAGATACGCAGTATTTT.

V and J are TRBV10-3 and TRBJ2-3; TRBD2 aligns across 14 bases. This CDR3 is 15 amino acids long. Germline V CDR1 and CDR2: ENHRY, SYGVKD. V shed 7 bases and J 8 bases; nucleotides not matched to a gene: 8. The CDR3 reads CAINPGLAGVATQYF. DNA for the CDR3: TGTGCCATCAACCCGGGACTAGCGGGAGTTGCTACGCAGTATTTT.

This chain links TRBV5-8 with TRBJ1-1; no clear D. The germline gives CDR1 SGHTS, CDR2 YDEGEE. The ends were cut back, 0 bases at V and 0 bases at J, with 9 bases in the middle. The CDR3 totals 15 residues. The CDR3, as DNA: TGTGCCAGCAGCTTGGTTCTGTATCTGAACACTGAAGCTTTCTTT. This encodes CASSLVLYLNTEAFF.

The chain employs TRBV9 and TRBJ1-5; 9 positions agree with TRBD1. Germline CDR1 reads SGDLS; CDR2 reads YYNGEE. J gave up 3 bases and V 4 bases, and 5 bases lay outside the gene matches. The CDR3 covers 15 residues. DNA of the CDR3: TGTGCCAGCAGCCCTGGGACAGGGACCAATCAGCCCCAGCATTTT. Encoded protein: CASSPGTGTNQPQHF.

CDR3 amino acids: CASSLNWDTQYF. CDR3 nucleotides: TGTGCCAGCAGTTTGAACTGGGATACGCAGTATTTT. The chain carries TRBV27 and TRBJ2-3; no clear D. With 3 bases removed from V and 6 bases from J, the gap between germline ends came to 7 bases. Germline assignment: CDR1 MNHEY and CDR2 SMNVEV (reference sequence). The CDR3 has 12 residues.

This chain connects TRBV19 to TRBJ1-2; 8 nucleotides agree with TRBD1. The V gene end was trimmed by 7 bases and the J gene end by 4 bases; junction bases not matched to a gene: 8. The CDR3 spans 14 residues. The germline gives CDR1 LNHDA, CDR2 SQIVND (reference sequence). CDR3 DNA sequence: TGTGCCAGTACGGGGCAGGGGGCCGGCTATGGCTACACCTTC. Translating it yields CASTGQGAGYGYTF.

The chain recombines TRBV19 with TRBJ1-2, with 9 bases fitting TRBD1. Germline loops: CDR1 LNHDA, CDR2 SQIVND (reference sequence). The CDR3 has 15 amino acids. J was trimmed by 6 bases and V by 0 bases; bases with no gene match: 5. The CDR3 nucleotides are TGTGCCAGTAGTATAGATCACAGGGGGCGACATGGCTACACCTTC. It translates to CASSIDHRGRHGYTF.

The J gene is TRBJ2-1, the V gene TRBV2; 7 bases fit TRBD1. The V segment lost 2 bases and the J segment 4 bases; nucleotides outside the gene matches: 5. The CDR3 consists of 15 residues. Germline V CDR1 and CDR2: SNHLY, FYNNEI. In nucleotides, the CDR3 is TGTGCCAGCAGTGAAACTGGACAGGTATACAATGAGCAGTTCTTC. Its translation is CASSETGQVYNEQFF.

The chain recombines TRBV7-3 with TRBJ2-5; TRBD2 matches 9 bases. Germline V lookup: CDR1 SGHTA, CDR2 FQGTGA. This CDR3 contains 16 residues. V was pared by 2 bases and J by 5 bases, with 9 bases of the junction left unmatched. In DNA form, the CDR3 reads TGTGCCAGCAGCTTAGGCGGGGGGGCGGTGGCTGAGACCCAGTACTTC. As protein: CASSLGGGAVAETQYF.

The rearrangement uses TRBV5-1 and TRBJ2-7; TRBD1 aligns across 10 bases. Germline CDR1 is SGHRS and CDR2 is YFSETQ. The CDR3 loop spans 15 amino acids. The V segment lost 4 bases and the J segment 5 bases; nucleotides outside the gene matches: 9. The chain's CDR3 is CASSPPGTGVHEQYF. DNA of the CDR3: TGCGCCAGCAGCCCCCCTGGGACAGGGGTCCACGAGCAGTACTTC. The variable domain in full, with the rest retrieved from reference TRBV5-1 and TRBJ2-7, is KAGVTQTPRYLIKTRGQQVTLSCSPISGHRSVSWYQQTPGQGLQFLFEYFSETQRNKGNFPGRFSGRQFSNSRSEMNVSTLELGDSALYLCASSPPGTGVHEQYFGPGTRLTVT.